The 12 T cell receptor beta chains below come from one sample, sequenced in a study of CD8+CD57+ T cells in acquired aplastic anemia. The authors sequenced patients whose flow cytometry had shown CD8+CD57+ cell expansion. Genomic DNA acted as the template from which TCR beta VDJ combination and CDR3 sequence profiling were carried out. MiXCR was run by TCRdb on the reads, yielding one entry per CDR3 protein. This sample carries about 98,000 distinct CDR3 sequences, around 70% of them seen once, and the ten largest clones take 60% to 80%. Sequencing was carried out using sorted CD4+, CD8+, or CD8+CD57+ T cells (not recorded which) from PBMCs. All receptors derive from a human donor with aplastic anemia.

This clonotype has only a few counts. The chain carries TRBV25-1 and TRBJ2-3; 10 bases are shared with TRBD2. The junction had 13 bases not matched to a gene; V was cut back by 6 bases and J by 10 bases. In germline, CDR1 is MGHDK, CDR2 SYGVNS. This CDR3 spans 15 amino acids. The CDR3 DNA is TGTGCCAGCAGCGGGTCCGCTAGCGGGAGTGGGGCGCAGTATTTT. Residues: CASSGSASGSGAQYF.

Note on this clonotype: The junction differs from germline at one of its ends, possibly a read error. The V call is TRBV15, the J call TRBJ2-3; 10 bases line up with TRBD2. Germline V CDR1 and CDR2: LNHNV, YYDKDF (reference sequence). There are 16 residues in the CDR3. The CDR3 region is CASSQIAGGITDTQYF. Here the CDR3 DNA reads TGTGCCAGCAGCCAGATAGCGGGAGGCATCACAGATACGCAGTATTTT.

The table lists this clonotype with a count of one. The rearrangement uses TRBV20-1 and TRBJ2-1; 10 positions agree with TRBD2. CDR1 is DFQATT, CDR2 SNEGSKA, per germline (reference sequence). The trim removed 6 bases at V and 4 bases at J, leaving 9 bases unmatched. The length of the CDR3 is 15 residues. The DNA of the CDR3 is TGCAGTGCCACCTTAACTAGCGGGGTATACAATGAGCAGTTCTTC. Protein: CSATLTSGVYNEQFF.

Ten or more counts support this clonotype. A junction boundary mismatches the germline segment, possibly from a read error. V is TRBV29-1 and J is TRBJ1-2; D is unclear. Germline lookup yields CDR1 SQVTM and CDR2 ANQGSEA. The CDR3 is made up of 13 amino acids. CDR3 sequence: CSVELVGGYGYAF. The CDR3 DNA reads TGCAGCGTTGAATTAGTCGGAGGCTATGGCTACGCCTTC.

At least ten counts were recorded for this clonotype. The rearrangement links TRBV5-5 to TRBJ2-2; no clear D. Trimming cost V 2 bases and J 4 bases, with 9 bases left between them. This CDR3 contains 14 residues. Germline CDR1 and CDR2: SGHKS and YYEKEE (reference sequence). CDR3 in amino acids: CASSFGGGTGELFF. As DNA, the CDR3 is TGTGCCAGCAGCTTCGGCGGCGGCACCGGGGAGCTGTTTTTT.

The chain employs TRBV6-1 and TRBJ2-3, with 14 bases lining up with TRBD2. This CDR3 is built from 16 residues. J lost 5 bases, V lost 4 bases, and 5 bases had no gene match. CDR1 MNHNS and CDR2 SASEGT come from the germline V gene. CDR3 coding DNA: TGTGCCAGCAGTGGACTAGCGGGGGGGCCCGGAGATACGCAGTATTTT. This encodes CASSGLAGGPGDTQYF.

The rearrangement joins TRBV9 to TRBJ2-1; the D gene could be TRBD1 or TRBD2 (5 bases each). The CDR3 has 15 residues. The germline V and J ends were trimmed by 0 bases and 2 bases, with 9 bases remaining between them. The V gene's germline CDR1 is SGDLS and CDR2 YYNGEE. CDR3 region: CASSVVQGPYNEQFF. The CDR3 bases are TGTGCCAGCAGCGTAGTTCAGGGACCCTACAATGAGCAGTTCTTC.

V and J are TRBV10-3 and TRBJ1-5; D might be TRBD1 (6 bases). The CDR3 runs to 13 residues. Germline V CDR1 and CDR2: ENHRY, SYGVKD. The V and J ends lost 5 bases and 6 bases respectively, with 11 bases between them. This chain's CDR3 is CAISRGAGQPQHF. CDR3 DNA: TGTGCCATCAGTCGGGGGGCCGGTCAGCCCCAGCATTTT.

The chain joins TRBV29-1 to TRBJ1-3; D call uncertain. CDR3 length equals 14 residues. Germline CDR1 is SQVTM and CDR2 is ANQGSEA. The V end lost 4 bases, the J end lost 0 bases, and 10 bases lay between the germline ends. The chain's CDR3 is CSVGGGNSGNTIYF. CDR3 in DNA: TGCAGCGTTGGGGGAGGGAACTCTGGAAACACCATATATTTT.

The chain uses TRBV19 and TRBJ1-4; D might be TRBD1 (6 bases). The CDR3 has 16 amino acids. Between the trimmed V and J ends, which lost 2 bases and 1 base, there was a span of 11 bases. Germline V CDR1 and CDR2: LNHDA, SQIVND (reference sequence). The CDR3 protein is CASSISRGGTNEKLFF. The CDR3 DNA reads TGTGCCAGTAGTATAAGCAGGGGAGGAACTAATGAAAAACTGTTTTTT.

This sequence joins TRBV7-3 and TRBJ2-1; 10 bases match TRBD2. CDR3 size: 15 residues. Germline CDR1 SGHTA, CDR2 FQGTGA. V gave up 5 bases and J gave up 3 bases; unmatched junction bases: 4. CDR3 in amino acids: CASSIGTSVYNEQFF. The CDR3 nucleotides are TGTGCCAGCAGCATCGGGACTAGCGTCTACAATGAGCAGTTCTTC.

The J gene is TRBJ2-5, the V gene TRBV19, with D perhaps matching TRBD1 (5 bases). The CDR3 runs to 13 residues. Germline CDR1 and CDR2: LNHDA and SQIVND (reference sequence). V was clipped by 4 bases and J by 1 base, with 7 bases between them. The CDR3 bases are TGTGCCAGTAGTAAACAGGTCCAAGAGACCCAGTACTTC. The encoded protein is CASSKQVQETQYF.